This entry is about one TCR beta chain. Its binding antigen is unknown. No per-base quality is available; no much larger clone lies one base away. The library was made by 5' RACE. Data came from an Illumina HiSeq 2500. The second PCR ran for about 7 to 11 cycles and used a J-beta primer mix along with a sample-barcoded 5' primer. A template-switch 5' adaptor carrying 12 random nucleotides introduced a unique molecular identifier onto each TCR beta cDNA molecule. At least 2.5 million CDR3-containing paired-end reads were obtained from each sample. All of the RNA was converted into first-strand cDNA using the Mint cDNA synthesis kit, with a TRBC-specific oligonucleotide serving as the primer. Following uracil-DNA glycosylase treatment, all cDNA underwent a first 18-cycle PCR with the universal primers M1SS and BC2_uni_R. The paper's processing steps were these. Normalization of each sample was performed by random selection of 1 million high-quality reads, each carrying a distinct molecular identifier. Reads with shared molecular identifiers were discarded instead of being binned into consensus sequences. MiTCR, with a Q25 quality threshold and the strictest error-elimination algorithm, was used for CDR3 identification, clonotype clustering and error correction. A nonparametric unseen species model using Euler transformation provided a lower-bound estimate of total TCR beta diversity. The raw public reads went through TCRdb reprocessing: fastp at Q25, MiXCR clone calling, in-frame beta chains kept. Each entry merges the rows of one CDR3 protein and shows their most common DNA and genes. V and J calls and clone size were set by TCRdb, not the authors. The sample table shows roughly 2 million distinct CDR3 sequences, and around 48% are seen once. The top ten constitute 2.1% of the sample.

The data were obtained in a study of blood T cells in healthy people across ages (dated by TCRdb to about 2015). As for the study more broadly: Template switching captured roughly one uniquely barcoded TCR beta cDNA molecule per two T cells in model experiments. Using deep sequencing normalized with unique cDNA molecular identifiers, the study measured how TCR beta repertoire diversity changes with age. The donors were divided into four age groups: young (average 16 years), middle-aged (almost 40), aged (about 60) and long-lived (around 87). To avoid experimental bias, donors of different ages were randomly spread across the sequencing lanes. Two additional independent replicas of 1 million unique cDNA reads from the same blood draw were analyzed for two donors (one aged 18 to 30 and one aged 80 or older). Summary of the overall study and its limitations: Compared with the aged group, the long-lived group had more naive CD4+ T cells, fewer expanded clones and increased TCR diversity, a pattern suggesting age selection. The CMV infection status of donors was not known, potentially confounding age-related changes in expanded clonotypes. As age increased, observed TCR beta diversity per million T cells dropped in a roughly linear way, and a significant reduction was already evident by age 40. The percentage of naive T cells measured by flow cytometry correlated strongly with observed TCR beta diversity. Bulk unsorted PBMC profiling prevented conclusive comparison of naive and antigen-experienced compartments. Estimates of total diversity based on one million sequenced T cells were regarded as lower bounds and as underestimates.

V loses 6 bases, J loses 4 bases, and the germline ends lie 19 bases apart. Taken from the germline V gene, the CDR1 and CDR2 loops are SGHRS and YFSETQ. The CDR3 holds 16 amino acids from the cysteine to the phenylalanine. Only the CDR3 portion is preserved as DNA: 48 bases, with reading frame beginning at the first base. The donors were 40 or so Caucasian individuals from Russia, aged roughly 6 to 100 years, who were systemically healthy. Each donor gave 9.5 to 10 milliliters of peripheral blood, drawn into EDTA-treated Vacutainer tubes. Ficoll-Paque density-gradient centrifugation was used to isolate PBMCs, with at least 6.5 million per sample. Trizol reagent was used to extract total RNA from PBMCs, with at least 5.5 micrograms per sample. For every donor, an aliquot of PBMCs went through flow cytometry to measure the percentages of naive CD45RAhigh/CD27high T cells.

The chain is encoded by TRBV5-1 joined to TRBJ1-4; TRBD1 is perhaps the D gene, given 6 matching bases. The material sequenced was blood. This clonotype was sampled from a woman aged 40 to 50 in good health. Here is the DNA: TGCGCCAGCACCCGTCAAGGAGGACAGCTTAATGAAAAACTGTTTTTT. Its protein reads: CASTRQGGQLNEKLFF.